The source of this TCR beta chain is a study of blood T cell repertoires in COVID-19. Clinical history reported by participants formed the basis on which cohorts were assigned. Germline V gene lookup returns CDR1 DFQATT and CDR2 SNEGSKA (reference sequence). Deletions cut 3 bases from V and 9 bases from J, with 13 bases between. The CDR3 has 12 amino acids. The assay was immunoSEQ multiplex PCR, and TCRdb's table has in-frame clones only and misses some. This table holds about 190,000 clones, about 72% found once. The sequence derives from a woman aged 50 to 60 who had recovered from COVID-19. The genes are TRBV20-1 and TRBJ2-3; no clear D. The sample comprised PBMCs or T cells enriched from blood (not recorded which). The chain's CDR3 is CSASKLLQTQYF. Here the CDR3 DNA reads TGCAGTGCTAGTAAACTACTCCAGACGCAGTATTTT.